One sample yielded the 30 T cell receptor beta chains listed below, sequenced in a study of beta chain features in type 1 diabetes. The isolated RNA, all of it, was reverse transcribed, so expressed TCRB transcripts were what got sequenced. Profiling relied on immunoSEQ multiplex PCR, and the TCRdb table lists in-frame clones only, not all of them. The repertoire includes some 350,000 clones, roughly 13% of them detected once, and about 0.015% sits in the top ten. Antigens for these TCRs are unknown. Study-level results: There was a moderate but significant shortening of TCRB CDR3s in all four CD4+ subsets of Type 1 diabetes patients.

The sequenced material came from naive CD4+ T cells from blood. These TCRs come from a woman aged 18-29 years with type 1 diabetes.

J is TRBJ2-1 and V is TRBV15; D may be TRBD2 (6 bases). The CDR3 consists of 12 residues. Trimming took 2 bases from V and 12 from J, leaving 11 bases between them. The V gene's germline CDR1 is LNHNV and CDR2 YYDKDF (reference sequence). CDR3 in DNA: TGTGCCACCAGCAGAAGACTAGTAGGGCAGTTCTTC. Its protein product is CATSRRLVGQFF.

The CDR3 is CASSPTENYEQYF. DNA of the CDR3: TGCGCCAGCAGCCCTACAGAGAACTACGAGCAGTACTTC. This rearrangement joins TRBV5-1 to TRBJ2-7; no reliable D call. CDR1 SGHRS and CDR2 YFSETQ come from the germline V gene. The CDR3 is 13 residues long. Trimming cost V 4 bases and J 3 bases, with 11 bases left between them.

The table lists this clone with a few counts. The chain joins TRBV7-9 to TRBJ2-7; possibly TRBD2 for D (6 bases). This CDR3 has 16 residues. CDR1 and CDR2 from the germline V gene are SEHNR and FQNEAQ (reference sequence). The V end lost 5 bases, the J end lost 6 bases, and 23 bases lay between the germline ends. The CDR3 here is CASSPWVELAVGEQYF. The CDR3 nucleotides read TGTGCCAGCAGCCCCTGGGTGGAACTAGCTGTCGGCGAGCAGTACTTC. The full variable domain, rest sourced from reference TRBV7-9 and TRBJ2-7, is DTGVSQNPRHKITKRGQNVTFRCDPISEHNRLYWYRQTLGQGPEFLTYFQNEAQLEKSRLLSDRFSAERPKGSFSTLEIQRTEQGDSAMYLCASSPWVELAVGEQYFGPGTRLTVT.

The chain combines TRBV18 with TRBJ1-1; D uncertain. Germline CDR1 is KGHSH and CDR2 is LQKENI. The CDR3 covers 14 residues. The V end was cut by 1 base, the J end by 3 bases, with 9 bases between. Written as DNA, the CDR3 is TGTGCCAGCTCACCACAGGGCGGGTACACTGAAGCTTTCTTT. Protein product: CASSPQGGYTEAFF.

This clone has only one observation. The chain joins TRBV5-6 to TRBJ2-1; 11 bases align to TRBD1. Trimming cost V 6 bases and J 3 bases; bases outside gene matches: 14. Germline CDR1 SGHDT, CDR2 YYEEEE. The length of the CDR3 is 18 residues. For the CDR3, the DNA is TGTGCCAGCACCCCCGGGACAGGGGGGGTCTTTGGCTACAATGAGCAGTTCTTC. Translating gives CASTPGTGGVFGYNEQFF. The full variable domain, its missing parts supplied by reference TRBV5-6 and TRBJ2-1, is DAGVTQSPTHLIKTRGQQVTLRCSPKSGHDTVSWYQQALGQGPQFIFQYYEEEERQRGNFPDRFSGHQFPNYSSELNVNALLLGDSALYLCASTPGTGGVFGYNEQFFGPGTRLTVL.

This clone came up a few times. V and J are TRBV10-2 and TRBJ2-6; 8 positions match TRBD1. Germline V gene lookup returns CDR1 WSHSY and CDR2 SAAADI. This CDR3 has 17 amino acids. Unmatched junction bases numbered 8, after V lost 7 bases and J lost 0 bases. The CDR3 protein is CASIPDRAPSGANVLTF. Here the CDR3 DNA reads TGCGCCAGCATCCCGGACAGGGCTCCCTCTGGGGCCAACGTCCTGACTTTC.

The chain links TRBV28 to TRBJ1-5; 11 bases fit TRBD1. This CDR3 contains 17 residues. The V segment lost 4 bases and the J segment 6 bases; nucleotides outside the gene matches: 11. Germline-derived CDR1 and CDR2 are MDHEN and SYDVKM. Here the CDR3 DNA reads TGTGCCAGCAGTTGGCCCTGGACAGGGGGCTTTGGTCAGCCCCAGCATTTT. Translation gives CASSWPWTGGFGQPQHF.

V and J are TRBV7-3 and TRBJ2-1, with D perhaps matching TRBD1 (5 bases). The CDR3 has 13 amino acids. Trimming took 4 bases from V and 3 from J, leaving 7 bases between them. CDR1 is SGHTA and CDR2 is FQGTGA in the germline V gene. The CDR3 here is CASSSQGYNEQFF. In nucleotides, the CDR3 is TGTGCCAGCAGCTCTCAGGGCTACAATGAGCAGTTCTTC. Using reference TRBV7-3 and TRBJ2-1 for the parts outside the CDR3, the full variable domain is GAGVSQTPSNKVTEKGKYVELRCDPISGHTALYWYRQSLGQGPEFLIYFQGTGAADDSGLPNDRFFAVRPEGSVSTLKIQRTERGDSAVYLCASSSQGYNEQFFGPGTRLTVL.

This clone was recorded a few times. The chain combines TRBV30 with TRBJ1-5, with TRBD1 matching over 7 bases. The CDR3 totals 16 residues. The V gene end was trimmed by 5 bases and the J gene end by 4 bases; junction bases not matched to a gene: 14. CDR1 is GTSNPN, CDR2 SVGIG, per germline (reference sequence). CDR3: CAWAGPLGQTNQPQHF. CDR3 bases: TGTGCCTGGGCGGGCCCCTTGGGACAGACTAATCAGCCCCAGCATTTT.

This clone was counted between two and nine times. The chain joins TRBV2 to TRBJ2-5, with D uncertain. V was shortened by 4 bases and J by 1 base, with 7 bases between the two germline ends. This CDR3 spans 13 amino acids. Germline V gene data show CDR1 as SNHLY and CDR2 as FYNNEI. CDR3 residues: CASSANGQETQYF. In DNA, the CDR3 is TGTGCCAGCAGTGCGAACGGCCAAGAGACCCAGTACTTC. The variable domain in full, with the rest retrieved from reference TRBV2 and TRBJ2-5, is EPEVTQTPSHQVTQMGQEVILRCVPISNHLYFYWYRQILGQKVEFLVSFYNNEISEKSEIFDDQFSVERPDGSNFTLKIRSTKLEDSAMYFCASSANGQETQYFGPGTRLLVL.

This clone has a handful of counts. The gene calls are TRBV21-1 and TRBJ2-1; the D call TRBD2 from the table was never checked on the DNA. TRBV21-1 is designated a pseudogene. The CDR3 has 14 amino acids. In DNA form, the CDR3 reads TGTGCCAGGAGGGGACTAGCGTGCTACAATGAGCAGTTCTTC. Protein: CARRGLACYNEQFF.

The chain couples TRBV5-6 to TRBJ2-1; weak D call: TRBD1 (6 bases). Trimming cost V 3 bases and J 10 bases, with 17 bases left between them. This CDR3 region has 14 residues. Per germline, CDR1 SGHDT and CDR2 YYEEEE. Written as DNA, the CDR3 is TGTGCCAGCAGCTACCCCTCGCCCGACAGGGAGCAGTTCTTC. Translation gives CASSYPSPDREQFF.

V gene TRBV4-1 combines with J gene TRBJ2-7; the D is unclear. The CDR3 extends over 15 amino acids. Looked up from germline, CDR1 is MGHRA and CDR2 is YSYEKL. V was trimmed by 1 base and J by 0 bases, leaving 10 bases between them. The CDR3 is CASSQAPASSYEQYF. DNA for the CDR3: TGCGCCAGCAGCCAAGCCCCCGCTAGCTCCTACGAGCAGTACTTC.

This clone was found a few times. This chain uses TRBV7-9 with TRBJ2-1; 10 bases line up with TRBD2. The CDR3 is made up of 16 amino acids. Germline V gene data show CDR1 as SEHNR and CDR2 as FQNEAQ (reference sequence). J lost 9 bases, V lost 0 bases, and 8 bases had no gene match. CDR3 sequence reads: CASSLASLAGAGEQFF. The CDR3 DNA sequence: TGTGCCAGCAGCTTAGCGAGTCTAGCGGGAGCGGGTGAGCAGTTCTTC.

This clone was counted many times. CDR3 in DNA: TGTGCCAGCAGAGCGCCGACAGGGATTGAACAGTTCTTC. Residues: CASRAPTGIEQFF. The chain has TRBV28 and TRBJ2-1, with 7 bases fitting TRBD1. The germline gives CDR1 MDHEN, CDR2 SYDVKM. CDR3 size: 13 residues. V was pared by 6 bases and J by 13 bases, with 12 bases of the junction left unmatched.

This clone was seen just once. This chain links TRBV18 with TRBJ2-5; D is undetermined. The CDR3 length is 13 residues. CDR1 KGHSH and CDR2 LQKENI come from the germline V gene. V was trimmed by 3 bases and J by 1 base, leaving 6 bases between them. The DNA for the CDR3 is TGTGCCAGCTCACCCTCTCTCCAAGAGACCCAGTACTTC. It codes for CASSPSLQETQYF.

V gene TRBV7-9 combines with J gene TRBJ1-4; D remains unclear. Germline-derived CDR1 and CDR2 are SEHNR and FQNEAQ (reference sequence). Trimming cost V 5 bases and J 2 bases, with 15 bases left between them. CDR3 length: 16 amino acids. CDR3 residues: CASSLTETLTNEKLFF. In DNA form, the CDR3 reads TGTGCCAGCAGCCTCACAGAGACGCTCACTAATGAAAAACTGTTTTTT.

V is TRBV9 and J is TRBJ2-2; 7 bases are a match to TRBD2. CDR1 is SGDLS and CDR2 is YYNGEE in the germline V gene. The CDR3 consists of 15 residues. Losses at the gene ends were 4 bases for V and 4 bases for J; bases not matched to a gene: 7. The CDR3 is CASSTGTTLTGELFF. CDR3 DNA sequence: TGTGCCAGCAGCACCGGGACTACCCTCACCGGGGAGCTGTTTTTT. The entire variable domain, with the rest obtained from reference TRBV9 and TRBJ2-2, is as follows: DSGVTQTPKHLITATGQRVTLRCSPRSGDLSVYWYQQSLDQGLQFLIQYYNGEERAKGNILERFSAQQFPDLHSELNLSSLELGDSALYFCASSTGTTLTGELFFGEGSRLTVL.

This rearrangement joins TRBV5-4 to TRBJ2-2; 10 positions agree with TRBD2. The CDR3 has 19 residues. CDR1 is SGHNT, CDR2 YYREEE, per germline (reference sequence). V lost 2 bases to trimming and J lost 0 bases; unmatched junction nucleotides: 10. CDR3 amino acids: CASSFPRPGLAANTGELFF. CDR3 bases: TGTGCCAGCAGCTTTCCCCGCCCCGGACTAGCGGCGAACACCGGGGAGCTGTTTTTT.

The V and J genes are TRBV18 and TRBJ2-7; the D gene is possibly TRBD2 (5 bases). Trimming shortened V by 5 bases and J by 3 bases, and 14 bases separated the two germline ends. Germline lookup yields CDR1 KGHSH and CDR2 LQKENI. The CDR3 sequence is 14 residues long. CDR3 DNA sequence: TGTGCCAGCTCAGCCGAGGGCTACGGCTACGAGCAGTACGTC. Its protein product is CASSAEGYGYEQYV.

This clone was counted only a few times. This rearrangement joins TRBV27 to TRBJ1-5; tentative D call: TRBD1 (6 bases). Trimming stripped 4 bases from V and 3 bases from J, with 10 bases between. Germline V CDR1 and CDR2: MNHEY, SMNVEV (reference sequence). The CDR3 covers 14 residues. CDR3 amino acids: CASSSQGPNQPQHF. The DNA of the CDR3 is TGTGCCAGCAGTTCACAGGGACCCAATCAGCCCCAGCATTTT.

The J gene is TRBJ2-1, the V gene TRBV9; 7 bases map to TRBD2. Germline V gene lookup returns CDR1 SGDLS and CDR2 YYNGEE. This CDR3 has 15 residues. The V and J ends lost 4 bases and 7 bases, in that order; junction bases with no gene match: 11. In nucleotides, the CDR3 is TGTGCCAGCAGCCTCGGACTAGTGAATCCTAATGAGCAGTTCTTC. This codes for CASSLGLVNPNEQFF. The full variable domain, rest sourced from reference TRBV9 and TRBJ2-1, is DSGVTQTPKHLITATGQRVTLRCSPRSGDLSVYWYQQSLDQGLQFLIQYYNGEERAKGNILERFSAQQFPDLHSELNLSSLELGDSALYFCASSLGLVNPNEQFFGPGTRLTVL.

This clone turned up a few times. V usage is TRBV15 and J usage is TRBJ2-3, with TRBD2 matching 12 bases. Germline loops: CDR1 LNHNV, CDR2 YYDKDF (reference sequence). The CDR3 consists of 16 residues. J gave up 6 bases and V 4 bases, and 8 bases lay outside the gene matches. The CDR3 DNA follows: TGTGCCACCAGCATCCGACTAGCGGGAGTCGCGGATACGCAGTATTTT. This encodes CATSIRLAGVADTQYF.

The table lists this clone with a few counts. J is TRBJ2-1 and V is TRBV10-2, with 13 bases matching TRBD2. Germline V gene sequence: CDR1 WSHSY, CDR2 SAAADI. The CDR3 extends over 14 amino acids. V was pared by 6 bases and J by 12 bases, with 8 bases of the junction left unmatched. The DNA for the CDR3 is TGCGCCAGCAGACTAGCGGGAGGGTGGGACCTGCAGTTCTTC. Translation gives CASRLAGGWDLQFF.

The chain couples TRBV5-4 to TRBJ1-1; D might be TRBD1 (6 bases). Looked up from germline, CDR1 is SGHNT and CDR2 is YYREEE (reference sequence). CDR3 length: 14 amino acids. The V end was cut by 3 bases, the J end by 6 bases, with 15 bases between. CDR3 sequence (DNA): TGTGCCAGCAGCTATAAGGACAGAAGCTCTGAAGCTTTCTTT. Its protein is CASSYKDRSSEAFF.

The rearrangement links TRBV28 to TRBJ2-1; 10 nucleotides line up with TRBD2. Trimming at V came to 7 bases and at J to 9 bases, leaving 9 bases not matched to a gene. Germline values: CDR1 MDHEN, CDR2 SYDVKM. There are 14 residues in the CDR3. The DNA for the CDR3 is TGTGCCAGCACCGGGACTAGCGCCAGAGGTGAGCAGTTCTTC. Its protein product is CASTGTSARGEQFF.

This clone was counted a few times. The chain links TRBV5-4 to TRBJ2-3; TRBD1 agrees at 7 bases. The V segment lost 4 bases and the J segment 3 bases; nucleotides outside the gene matches: 8. The CDR3 extends over 15 amino acids. The germline CDR1 and CDR2 sequences are SGHNT and YYREEE (reference sequence). CDR3 sequence reads: CASSDRSQGTDTQYF. CDR3 DNA sequence: TGTGCCAGCAGCGACCGTTCACAGGGGACAGATACGCAGTATTTT. Drawing the rest from reference TRBV5-4 and TRBJ2-3, the complete variable domain is ETGVTQSPTHLIKTRGQQVTLRCSSQSGHNTVSWYQQALGQGPQFIFQYYREEENGRGNFPPRFSGLQFPNYSSELNVNALELDDSALYLCASSDRSQGTDTQYFGPGTRLTVL.

The chain links TRBV7-9 to TRBJ2-1; 8 nucleotides line up with TRBD1. This CDR3 contains 14 residues. CDR1 SEHNR and CDR2 FQNEAQ come from the germline V gene (reference sequence). J was trimmed by 8 bases and V by 4 bases; bases with no gene match: 7. This CDR3 reads CASSSDRVQDEQFF. CDR3 DNA: TGTGCCAGCAGCTCGGACAGGGTTCAGGATGAGCAGTTCTTC.

CDR3 loop: CASSRTGSGEQYF. The CDR3 region has the DNA TGTGCCAGCAGTCGGACAGGGTCGGGAGAGCAGTACTTC. This rearrangement joins TRBV5-6 to TRBJ2-7, with TRBD1 identical over 8 bases. Germline V gene lookup returns CDR1 SGHDT and CDR2 YYEEEE. J gave up 7 bases and V 5 bases, and 8 bases lay outside the gene matches. The CDR3 covers 13 residues.

The J gene is TRBJ1-1, the V gene TRBV30; D perhaps matches TRBD1 (5 bases). In germline, CDR1 is GTSNPN, CDR2 SVGIG (reference sequence). V lost 6 bases to trimming and J lost 6 bases, with 23 bases between them. The CDR3 is 15 residues long. The CDR3 here is CACPSSSGWVAEAFF. CDR3 coding DNA: TGTGCCTGCCCGAGTTCTTCAGGGTGGGTAGCTGAAGCTTTCTTT.